This T cell receptor (beta chain) comes out of a study of cytomegalovirus exposure and HLA in healthy donors. This CDR3 contains 15 residues. Trimming removed 5 bases at V and 6 bases at J, with 19 bases between. From germline, CDR1 is LNHDA and CDR2 SQIVND (reference sequence). This clone came up a few times. The PCR was carried out with 60 Vbeta primers and 13 Jbeta primers. Using immunoSEQ multiplex PCR, the repertoire was profiled, and TCRdb retains in-frame clones only, with some absent. The profile shows 75,000 to 100,000 clones, roughly 76% of them singletons. The source is a female donor in good health and CMV-seronegative. What was sequenced was PBMCs. The V and J genes are TRBV19 and TRBJ2-5; weak D call: TRBD2 (7 bases). The CDR3 region is CASSGGAFPPKTQYF. CDR3 bases: TGTGCCAGTAGTGGGGGGGCCTTTCCACCGAAGACCCAGTACTTC.